A selection of T cell receptor beta chains follows, all from one sample in a study of identical twins. TCRdb itself ran the 5' RACE reads through MiXCR, one entry per CDR3 protein. The sample carries more than 1.5 million distinct CDR3 sequences, around 29% recorded once. The sample was cord blood. Source of these receptors: a newborn girl in good health. CDR3s include the opening cysteine and the closing phenylalanine or tryptophan. A D gene is named only where the DNA matches it firmly. The size of a clone is reported for some rows only, either as once, few or many, or as a class for expanded clones.

clone_size	v_call	cdr3_length	j_call	d_call	cdr3_nt	cdr3_aa
NA	TRBV25-1	13	TRBJ2-2	NA	TGTGCCAGCAGTCCTAAGAACACCGGGGAGCTGTTTTTT	CASSPKNTGELFF
NA	TRBV20-1	15	TRBJ2-7	TRBD2	TGCAGTGCAGATACCGGGACTAGCGGGTCCTACGAGCAGTACTTC	CSADTGTSGSYEQYF
NA	TRBV4-1	14	TRBJ1-2	NA	TGCGCCAGCAGCCGCACGGGGGTAGGAGAAGGCTACACCTTC	CASSRTGVGEGYTF
NA	TRBV4-1	15	TRBJ1-5	NA	TGCGCCAGCAGCCAATTCAGGGTAAGCAATCAGCCCCAGCATTTT	CASSQFRVSNQPQHF
many	TRBV4-2	14	TRBJ2-1	NA	TGTGCCAGCAGCCAACGCGACAGGTACAATGAGCAGTTCTTC	CASSQRDRYNEQFF
NA	TRBV6-1	17	TRBJ2-3	TRBD2	TGTGCCAGCAGTGTAGCGGGAGGGAGCGCTAGCACAGATACGCAGTATTTT	CASSVAGGSASTDTQYF
NA	TRBV7-6	13	TRBJ2-7	NA	TGTGCCAGCAGCTTTATCCCGGGCTACGAGCAGTACTTC	CASSFIPGYEQYF
NA	TRBV7-2	16	TRBJ1-1	NA	TGTGCCAGCAGCTTAGATTTTGGGGTTGGGGACACTGAAGCTTTCTTT	CASSLDFGVGDTEAFF
NA	TRBV6-1	15	TRBJ1-6	NA	TGTGCCAGCTCGGACGGCAGCTCCTATAATTCACCCCTCCACTTT	CASSDGSSYNSPLHF
few	TRBV6-2/TRBV6-3	14	TRBJ2-5	TRBD2	TGTGCCAGCAGACCCGCGGGGGGGCCGGAGACCCAGTACTTC	CASRPAGGPETQYF
NA	TRBV4-2	13	TRBJ1-2	NA	TGTGCCAGCGGCTATGGGGACTTTAGGGGCTACACCTTC	CASGYGDFRGYTF
many	TRBV3-1	18	TRBJ2-3	TRBD2	TGTGCCAGCAGCCAAGAATTTGGACTAGCGGGGCCCACAGATACGCAGTATTTT	CASSQEFGLAGPTDTQYF
NA	TRBV20-1	15	TRBJ2-2	NA	TGCAGTGCCAGAGGGGGGTATGAGAACACCGGGGAGCTGTTTTTT	CSARGGYENTGELFF
NA	TRBV20-1	15	TRBJ2-3	TRBD2	TGCAGTGCTTCCCTGGGGACTAGCGGGGCCGATACGCAGTATTTT	CSASLGTSGADTQYF
NA	TRBV28	14	TRBJ2-3	NA	TGTGCCAGCAGTTTATCCCAGGGGAGCGATACGCAGTATTTT	CASSLSQGSDTQYF
few	TRBV12-3/TRBV12-4	12	TRBJ2-1	NA	TGTGCCAGCAGCAAGGCCTACAATGAGCAGTTCTTC	CASSKAYNEQFF
NA	TRBV7-9	16	TRBJ2-7	NA	TGTGCCAGCAGCCCCATTGAGGGGGGGCGCGGAGACGAGCAGTACTTC	CASSPIEGGRGDEQYF
NA	TRBV4-2	18	TRBJ2-3	TRBD2	TGTGCCAGCAGCCAAGTCAGTACAGGACTAGCGCTTCCCTCTAAGCAGTATTTT	CASSQVSTGLALPSKQYF
few	TRBV20-1	15	TRBJ2-3	NA	TGCAGTGCTAGTACCGTACGGGGGGCCACAGATACGCAGTATTTT	CSASTVRGATDTQYF
few	TRBV6-2/TRBV6-3	10	TRBJ2-7	NA	TGTGCCCCGGGGGAATACGAGCAGTACTTC	CAPGEYEQYF
few	TRBV28	14	TRBJ2-7	TRBD1	TGTGCCAGCAGTTTATTCGGACAGGCCTACGAGCAGTACTTC	CASSLFGQAYEQYF
NA	TRBV7-9	15	TRBJ1-2	TRBD1	TGTGCCAGCAGCTTAGGGGACAGGGGGACGAATGGCTACACCTTC	CASSLGDRGTNGYTF
many	TRBV28	15	TRBJ2-7	NA	TGTGCCATCGTATCCCTGAACACAGGAGATTACGAGCAGTACTTC	CAIVSLNTGDYEQYF
NA	TRBV12-3/TRBV12-4	16	TRBJ1-1	NA	TGTGCCAGCAGTTTTAAACAGACCCAAGCGAACACTGAAGCTTTCTTT	CASSFKQTQANTEAFF
NA	TRBV28	13	TRBJ2-1	TRBD1	TGTGCCAGCAGTTACCCCGGGACAGCCAATCGGTTCTTC	CASSYPGTANRFF
few	TRBV5-5	13	TRBJ1-5	NA	TGTGCCAGCACCCAGTCTAGCAATCAGCCCCAGCATTTT	CASTQSSNQPQHF
NA	TRBV20-1	17	TRBJ1-4	TRBD1	TGCAGTGCTAGAGAACGGACAGGGGCCTTCCTTAATGAAAAACTGTTTTTT	CSARERTGAFLNEKLFF
NA	TRBV6-5	18	TRBJ2-7	NA	TGTGCCAGCAGTTACCCAAGAGAGGGGGGGACGGAGGTTTACGAGCAGTACTTC	CASSYPREGGTEVYEQYF
NA	TRBV25-1	15	TRBJ2-3	NA	TGTGCCAGCAGTGAACCCAAGACAGGCCCAGATACGCAGTATTTT	CASSEPKTGPDTQYF
NA	TRBV28	14	TRBJ2-4	NA	TGTGCCAGCAGCCCACAGTCCCTTAAAAACATTCAGTACTTC	CASSPQSLKNIQYF
few	TRBV12-3/TRBV12-4	15	TRBJ2-5	TRBD1	TGTGCCAGCAGGGATGGACAGGCGGTCCAAGAGACCCAGTACTTC	CASRDGQAVQETQYF
few	TRBV6-5	13	TRBJ2-6	NA	TGTGCCAGCAGCAGGGCTGGGGCCAACGTCCTGACTTTC	CASSRAGANVLTF
NA	TRBV2	15	TRBJ2-5	NA	TGTGCCAGCCTACCCCGGCTAGCCAACCAAGAGACCCAGTACTTC	CASLPRLANQETQYF
NA	TRBV5-1	12	TRBJ1-6	NA	TGCGCCTGCAGCTTTGGGAATTCACCCCTCCACTTT	CACSFGNSPLHF
few	TRBV29-1	12	TRBJ2-7	NA	TGCAGCGGGCTAGTACAGGGCCACGAGCAGTACTTC	CSGLVQGHEQYF
NA	TRBV6-6	17	TRBJ1-6	TRBD1	TGTGCCAGCAGTTACCCAGGGACAGGGCGAACGGATTCACCCCTCCACTTT	CASSYPGTGRTDSPLHF
once	TRBV3-1	13	TRBJ1-2	NA	TGTGCCAGCAGCCTTCGTGAGATGGGTGGCTACACCTTC	CASSLREMGGYTF
few	TRBV20-1	15	TRBJ2-1	NA	TGCAGTGCTAGAGATTATACAAGCCTAGACAATGAGCAGTTCTTC	CSARDYTSLDNEQFF
NA	TRBV24-1	12	TRBJ1-2	NA	TGTGCCACCAGTGGATCGGAACATGGCTACACCTTC	CATSGSEHGYTF
NA	TRBV24-1	15	TRBJ2-5	TRBD2	TGTGCCACCAGTGGGGGGGAGGGCTTCGGAGAGACCCAGTACTTC	CATSGGEGFGETQYF
few	TRBV5-8	14	TRBJ2-5	NA	TGTGCCAGCAGCTATCCGGGGGCGGGGGAGACCCAGTACTTC	CASSYPGAGETQYF
few	TRBV20-1	14	TRBJ2-1	TRBD2	TGCAGTGAGGAGCGGGGGGCGTCCTACAATGAGCAGTTCTTC	CSEERGASYNEQFF
few	TRBV5-1	22	TRBJ2-1	TRBD2	TGCGCCAGCAGCCCAATCGGGACTGACCGGACTAGCGGGAGGGGGTCCTACAATGAGCAGTTCTTC	CASSPIGTDRTSGRGSYNEQFF
few	TRBV29-1	14	TRBJ2-7	TRBD2	TGCAGCGCCCTGACTAGCGGTCTCTCCTACGAGCAGTACTTC	CSALTSGLSYEQYF